Below, 30 T cell receptor beta chains from the same sample are listed, as sequenced in a study of shared clonotypes between healthy human individuals. Generated by immunoSEQ multiplex PCR, the TCRdb table keeps only in-frame clones and is missing some. The data show about 2.4 million clones, 93% seen once. Sequenced material: naive CD4+ T cells from PBMCs. Specified subset: CD45RA+ positively selected. The receptor set was obtained from a man aged 18 to 35 in good health. Some clones in this sample may be carry-over from other donors' samples.

The chain is built from TRBV5-1 and TRBJ1-4; D might be TRBD1 (6 bases). The V and J ends lost 2 bases and 2 bases respectively, with 13 bases between them. The CDR3 totals 16 residues. CDR1 and CDR2 from the germline V gene are SGHRS and YFSETQ. The CDR3 sequence is CASSFVQGDTNEKLFF. CDR3 nucleotides: TGCGCCAGCAGCTTCGTACAGGGCGACACTAATGAAAAACTGTTTTTT. Full variable domain (remainder filled in from reference TRBV5-1 and TRBJ1-4): KAGVTQTPRYLIKTRGQQVTLSCSPISGHRSVSWYQQTPGQGLQFLFEYFSETQRNKGNFPGRFSGRQFSNSRSEMNVSTLELGDSALYLCASSFVQGDTNEKLFFGSGTQLSVL.

The genes are TRBV6-6 and TRBJ2-2; 14 positions match TRBD2. The CDR3 runs to 16 residues. The V gene end was trimmed by 5 bases and the J gene end by 1 base; junction bases not matched to a gene: 0. Germline assignment: CDR1 MNHNY and CDR2 SVGAGI (reference sequence). The CDR3 DNA follows: TGTGCCAGCAGTGGACTAGCGGGAGGGAACACCGGGGAGCTGTTTTTT. Amino acids: CASSGLAGGNTGELFF.

The chain links TRBV6-1 to TRBJ2-7, with D unresolved. V lost 3 bases and J lost 2, with 8 bases in between. The CDR3 has 13 amino acids. The germline V gene has CDR1 MNHNS and CDR2 SASEGT. Written as DNA, the CDR3 is TGTGCCAGCAGTGAGAAGCGAACCTACGAGCAGTACTTC. As protein: CASSEKRTYEQYF.

Of note for this clone: Other DNA variants within this sample encode the same CDR3. The genes are TRBV28 and TRBJ1-5; a possible D gene is TRBD1 (5 bases). V was pared by 7 bases and J by 3 bases, with 10 bases between. From germline, CDR1 is MDHEN and CDR2 SYDVKM. This CDR3 comprises 13 residues. The CDR3 DNA reads TGTGCCAGCACCACAGGAATCAATCAGCCCCAGCATTTT. This codes for CASTTGINQPQHF.

The gene calls are TRBV18 and TRBJ2-5, with D hard to call. Trimming removed 3 bases at V and 4 bases at J, with 12 bases between. Germline V CDR1 and CDR2: KGHSH, LQKENI. The CDR3 extends over 14 amino acids. CDR3 residues: CASSPKDLGETQYF. In DNA, the CDR3 is TGTGCCAGCTCACCCAAGGACCTTGGAGAGACCCAGTACTTC.

The chain links TRBV5-1 to TRBJ2-2; 10 positions match TRBD2. This CDR3 contains 15 residues. V lost 7 bases to trimming and J lost 2 bases; unmatched junction nucleotides: 5. CDR1 and CDR2 from the germline V gene are SGHRS and YFSETQ. The CDR3 protein is CASGLAAINTGELFF. CDR3 in DNA: TGCGCCAGCGGACTAGCGGCAATAAACACCGGGGAGCTGTTTTTT.

The chain joins TRBV27 to TRBJ2-7; maybe TRBD1 (6 bases). Germline CDR1 is MNHEY and CDR2 is SMNVEV (reference sequence). CDR3 length: 15 residues. The germline V and J ends were trimmed by 3 bases and 6 bases, with 18 bases remaining between them. The CDR3: CASSFRSGTPGEQYF. The CDR3 DNA sequence: TGTGCCAGCAGTTTTAGATCCGGGACACCGGGCGAGCAGTACTTC.

J is TRBJ1-1 and V is TRBV2; 7 nucleotides align to TRBD1. The V segment lost 6 bases and the J segment 1 base; nucleotides outside the gene matches: 5. CDR3 size: 14 residues. Looked up from germline, CDR1 is SNHLY and CDR2 is FYNNEI. The chain's CDR3 is CASSYRGRNTEAFF. The CDR3 bases are TGTGCCAGCAGCTACAGGGGACGGAACACTGAAGCTTTCTTT.

This rearrangement joins TRBV15 to TRBJ2-3; 10 positions agree with TRBD2. Germline CDR1 and CDR2: LNHNV and YYDKDF (reference sequence). The CDR3 sequence is 16 residues long. The V and J ends lost 0 bases and 2 bases, in that order; junction bases with no gene match: 2. The CDR3 loop reads CATSRDGLAVTDTQYF. The DNA for the CDR3 is TGTGCCACCAGCAGAGATGGACTAGCGGTCACAGATACGCAGTATTTT.

The chain couples TRBV28 to TRBJ2-2, with no clear D. Per germline, CDR1 MDHEN and CDR2 SYDVKM. The CDR3 loop spans 14 amino acids. Trimming removed 6 bases at V and 5 bases at J, with 13 bases between. The CDR3 sequence is CASSPKVRTGELFF. The DNA for the CDR3 is TGTGCCAGCAGCCCTAAAGTCCGGACCGGGGAGCTGTTTTTT.

The CDR3 nucleotides are TGTGCCAGCAGCTTAGAACTAGCGGGATCCTACGAGCAGTACTTC. Protein product: CASSLELAGSYEQYF. The genes are TRBV7-2 and TRBJ2-7; 10 nucleotides line up with TRBD2. Germline CDR1 SGHTA, CDR2 FQGNSA. The CDR3 spans 15 residues. J gave up 1 base and V 1 base, and 1 base lay outside the gene matches.

The V gene is TRBV15, the J gene TRBJ1-2; 9 nucleotides agree with TRBD1. CDR1 and CDR2 from the germline V gene are LNHNV and YYDKDF (reference sequence). This CDR3 has 13 amino acids. With V trimmed by 5 bases and J by 7 bases, 5 bases remained unmatched. Written as DNA, the CDR3 is TGTGCCACCAGCGGGACAGGGTATGGTGGCTACACCTTC. This encodes CATSGTGYGGYTF.

The chain joins TRBV5-5 to TRBJ1-2, with D possibly being TRBD1 (5 bases). CDR3 length: 15 amino acids. Germline V lookup: CDR1 SGHKS, CDR2 YYEKEE (reference sequence). The V and J ends lost 0 bases and 3 bases respectively, with 12 bases between them. The CDR3 protein is CASSLASGSDYGYTF. The CDR3 DNA sequence: TGTGCCAGCAGCTTGGCATCAGGGAGTGACTATGGCTACACCTTC. Full variable domain (outside the CDR3, taken from reference TRBV5-5 and TRBJ1-2): DAGVTQSPTHLIKTRGQQVTLRCSPISGHKSVSWYQQVLGQGPQFIFQYYEKEERGRGNFPDRFSARQFPNYSSELNVNALLLGDSALYLCASSLASGSDYGYTFGSGTRLTVV.

V is TRBV9 and J is TRBJ2-3, with D hard to call. The CDR3 is 14 amino acids. Trimming pared 0 bases from V and 8 bases from J, leaving 13 bases between. Per the germline V gene, CDR1 is SGDLS and CDR2 is YYNGEE. The CDR3 DNA is TGTGCCAGCAGCGTAGTTGGCCCCCCCGGTACGCAGTATTTT. Its protein product is CASSVVGPPGTQYF. Full variable domain (outside the CDR3, taken from reference TRBV9 and TRBJ2-3): DSGVTQTPKHLITATGQRVTLRCSPRSGDLSVYWYQQSLDQGLQFLIQYYNGEERAKGNILERFSAQQFPDLHSELNLSSLELGDSALYFCASSVVGPPGTQYFGPGTRLTVL.

The chain employs TRBV9 and TRBJ1-2; no firm D call. Germline V CDR1 and CDR2: SGDLS, YYNGEE. The length of the CDR3 is 16 residues. V was cut by 4 bases and J by 2 bases, with 18 bases left in between. The DNA for the CDR3 is TGTGCCAGCAGCCCACGTTTCTCTGACAAGAACTATGGCTACACCTTC. It codes for CASSPRFSDKNYGYTF.

This chain links TRBV28 with TRBJ2-7; the match to TRBD1 covers 11 bases. This CDR3 has 18 amino acids. Germline V gene sequence: CDR1 MDHEN, CDR2 SYDVKM. V gave up 9 bases and J gave up 0 bases; unmatched junction bases: 16. The CDR3 region is CASFGQGADTAASYEQYF. CDR3 DNA sequence: TGTGCCAGTTTTGGACAGGGGGCGGACACTGCGGCCTCCTACGAGCAGTACTTC.

The chain joins TRBV7-2 to TRBJ1-3; no reliable D call. Per germline, CDR1 SGHTA and CDR2 FQGNSA. Trimming pared 2 bases from V and 0 bases from J, leaving 14 bases between. This CDR3 contains 17 residues. CDR3 residues: CASSLSDPYSSGNTIYF. For the CDR3, the DNA is TGTGCCAGCAGCTTATCCGACCCCTATAGCTCTGGAAACACCATATATTTT.

The V and J genes are TRBV5-1 and TRBJ2-7; D may be TRBD1 or TRBD2 (6 bases each). V lost 5 bases to trimming and J lost 3 bases, with 15 bases between them. Germline V CDR1 and CDR2: SGHRS, YFSETQ. The CDR3 consists of 14 residues. CDR3 loop: CASRVAGGSYEQYF. The DNA for the CDR3 is TGCGCCAGCAGAGTGGCCGGGGGCAGCTACGAGCAGTACTTC.

The CDR3 is CASSPARGLGTQYF. CDR3 coding DNA: TGTGCCAGCTCACCGGCGAGGGGGCTCGGGACCCAGTACTTC. The V gene is TRBV18, the J gene TRBJ2-5; 7 positions agree with TRBD1. In germline, CDR1 is KGHSH, CDR2 LQKENI. The CDR3 consists of 14 residues. V was clipped by 3 bases and J by 7 bases; unmatched bases: 8.

The chain is built from TRBV5-1 and TRBJ2-1, with D perhaps matching TRBD2 (5 bases). Germline V lookup: CDR1 SGHRS, CDR2 YFSETQ. Trimming shortened V by 0 bases and J by 6 bases, and 13 bases separated the two germline ends. This CDR3 is 15 amino acids long. The CDR3: CASSLEASRGNEQFF. DNA of the CDR3: TGCGCCAGCAGCTTGGAGGCTAGCAGAGGCAATGAGCAGTTCTTC.

The gene calls are TRBV7-9 and TRBJ2-7, with 13 bases fitting TRBD2. CDR1 and CDR2 from the germline V gene are SEHNR and FQNEAQ (reference sequence). V was pared by 5 bases and J by 5 bases, with 6 bases of the junction left unmatched. There are 15 residues in the CDR3. The CDR3 coding sequence is TGTGCCAGCAGCCCCGGACTAGCGGGAGTCGACGAGCAGTACTTC. Its protein product is CASSPGLAGVDEQYF.

The chain has TRBV7-2 and TRBJ2-5; 7 nucleotides align to TRBD2. CDR1 and CDR2 from the germline V gene are SGHTA and FQGNSA. Trimming cost V 1 base and J 5 bases; bases outside gene matches: 7. CDR3 size: 15 residues. The CDR3 DNA sequence: TGTGCCAGCAGCTTAGTCGGCGGGAGTTGGGAGACCCAGTACTTC. This codes for CASSLVGGSWETQYF. The full variable domain, with the rest looked up from reference TRBV7-2 and TRBJ2-5, is GAGVSQSPSNKVTEKGKDVELRCDPISGHTALYWYRQSLGQGLEFLIYFQGNSAPDKSGLPSDRFSAERTGGSVSTLTIQRTQQEDSAVYLCASSLVGGSWETQYFGPGTRLLVL.

V and J are TRBV11-3 and TRBJ2-1; 9 bases match TRBD1. The CDR3 loop spans 16 amino acids. Germline V gives CDR1 SGHNT, CDR2 YENEEA. V trimming: 5 bases; J trimming: 2 bases; junction bases outside the gene matches: 7. CDR3: CASSLHTGGAYNEQFF. The DNA for the CDR3 is TGTGCCAGCAGCCTTCATACAGGGGGCGCCTACAATGAGCAGTTCTTC.

V usage is TRBV9 and J usage is TRBJ2-7; the match to TRBD1 covers 9 bases. Germline V gives CDR1 SGDLS, CDR2 YYNGEE. This CDR3 has 17 amino acids. With V trimmed by 4 bases and J by 0 bases, 11 bases remained unmatched. Here the CDR3 reads CASSRTSGTGSSYEQYF. The DNA of the CDR3 is TGTGCCAGCAGCAGAACGTCCGGGACAGGGAGCTCCTACGAGCAGTACTTC.

As regards this clone: The same CDR3 can be traced to other DNA sequences in this sample. The gene calls are TRBV7-9 and TRBJ2-7; TRBD2 matches 7 bases. The CDR3 is made up of 14 amino acids. CDR1 is SEHNR, CDR2 FQNEAQ, per germline (reference sequence). V lost 3 bases to trimming and J lost 0 bases; unmatched junction nucleotides: 2. CDR3 sequence reads: CASSFTSASYEQYF. The CDR3 DNA sequence: TGTGCCAGCAGCTTTACTAGCGCCTCCTACGAGCAGTACTTC.

The chain is built from TRBV6-1 and TRBJ2-3; a weak D match, TRBD1 (5 bases). CDR3 length: 12 residues. CDR1 and CDR2 (germline): MNHNS, SASEGT. Trimming pared 6 bases from V and 6 bases from J, leaving 10 bases between. Here the CDR3 DNA reads TGTGCCAGCAGGTCCAGGGCGGATACGCAGTATTTT. Its translation is CASRSRADTQYF.

The chain has TRBV28 and TRBJ1-1, with 8 bases aligning to TRBD1. The junction had 4 bases not matched to a gene; V was cut back by 4 bases and J by 0 bases. CDR1 is MDHEN and CDR2 is SYDVKM in the germline V gene. This CDR3 is built from 15 residues. The CDR3 is CASSSWTGMNTEAFF. The DNA for the CDR3 is TGTGCCAGCAGTTCCTGGACAGGGATGAACACTGAAGCTTTCTTT.

The chain joins TRBV29-1 to TRBJ2-3; 14 bases fit TRBD2. The CDR3 has 15 residues. Germline assignment: CDR1 SQVTM and CDR2 ANQGSEA. V lost 7 bases, J lost 4 bases, and 7 bases stayed unmatched. The DNA of the CDR3 is TGCAGCGGGACTAGCGGGAGGAGGGCGTCAGATACGCAGTATTTT. Translating gives CSGTSGRRASDTQYF.

Worth noting for this clone: The sample contains more than one DNA sequence encoding this CDR3. The V call is TRBV29-1, the J call TRBJ1-1; D is undetermined. This CDR3 comprises 13 residues. CDR1 and CDR2 (germline): SQVTM, ANQGSEA. Deletions cut 3 bases from V and 1 base from J, with 9 bases between. The CDR3 region has the DNA TGCAGCGTTGACGGTGCCACGAACACTGAAGCTTTCTTT. It specifies CSVDGATNTEAFF.

The chain has TRBV19 and TRBJ1-1, with no clear D. V was pared by 10 bases and J by 10 bases, with 28 bases between. This CDR3 spans 15 amino acids. CDR1 is LNHDA and CDR2 is SQIVND in the germline V gene (reference sequence). Here the CDR3 DNA reads TGTGCCAATTCCCCCGTGCGACACTCACCCCTGGGAGCTTTCTTT. The encoded protein is CANSPVRHSPLGAFF.